Below, 4 T cell receptor beta chains from the same sample are listed, as sequenced in a study of blood T cell repertoires in COVID-19. Produced via immunoSEQ multiplex PCR; TCRdb's table is partial and in-frame only. The sample lists roughly 250,000 clones; around 90% were seen once. The sequencing sample was made of peripheral blood. The receptors here all came from a man between 60 and 70 years old who had recovered from COVID-19.

This clone appeared a few times. The V call is TRBV19, the J call TRBJ2-2; 8 bases agree with TRBD1. The CDR3 runs 13 residues. Germline-derived CDR1 and CDR2 are LNHDA and SQIVND (reference sequence). V trimming: 4 bases; J trimming: 8 bases; junction bases outside the gene matches: 3. CDR3 protein: CASSRQGSGELFF. The DNA for the CDR3 is TGTGCCAGTAGTAGACAGGGGTCAGGGGAGCTGTTTTTT.

The V call is TRBV25-1, the J call TRBJ2-7, with 8 bases identical to TRBD1. Germline V gene lookup returns CDR1 MGHDK and CDR2 SYGVNS. The trim removed 6 bases at V and 6 bases at J, leaving 16 bases unmatched. The CDR3 loop spans 16 amino acids. The CDR3 loop is CASSPGWDRRFGEQYF. The CDR3 nucleotides read TGTGCCAGCAGCCCAGGGTGGGACAGGAGATTTGGCGAGCAGTACTTC.

The rearrangement uses TRBV24-1 and TRBJ2-4; 7 positions match TRBD1. With V trimmed by 5 bases and J by 0 bases, 9 bases remained unmatched. The CDR3 contains 17 residues. From germline, CDR1 is KGHDR and CDR2 SFDVKD. CDR3 sequence: CATSGAGTALAKNIQYF. CDR3 DNA sequence: TGTGCCACCAGTGGCGCCGGGACAGCTCTAGCCAAAAACATTCAGTACTTC.

The chain uses TRBV5-1 and TRBJ2-5; 8 bases match TRBD2. The J segment lost 1 base and the V segment lost 0 bases, leaving 5 bases of the junction unmatched. The CDR3 is 16 amino acids. Germline CDR1 reads SGHRS; CDR2 reads YFSETQ. The CDR3 loop is CASSLESGGGQETQYF. The CDR3 bases are TGCGCCAGCAGCTTGGAATCCGGGGGGGGCCAAGAGACCCAGTACTTC.